This T cell receptor beta chain came from a study of cytomegalovirus exposure and HLA in healthy donors. On the study more broadly: From donors who were HLA-typed, an early data release held 75 million to 85 million unique TCRs.

Vbeta (60) and Jbeta (13) primers were used in the PCR. Data came from immunoSEQ multiplex PCR; TCRdb stores just in-frame clones and leaves some out. This table has 90,000 to 120,000 clones, around 73% appearing once. The CDR3 has 14 amino acids. CDR1 and CDR2 from the germline V gene are SQVTM and ANQGSEA. The V segment lost 5 bases and the J segment 0 bases; nucleotides outside the gene matches: 6. As concerns this clone: Its specificity is not known.

Study-wide results and limits: A later analysis linked a missense variant in DCLRE1C to the trimming of TCR beta V and J genes. Follow-up analysis seemed to connect common viral pathogens with several of the most significant clusters identified.

The chain uses TRBV29-1 and TRBJ2-7, with 8 positions matching TRBD2. This clonotype was obtained from a woman between 40 and 50 years old in good health and CMV-seronegative. The sequencing sample was made of PBMCs. The CDR3 loop is CSVLAGLPSYEQYF. CDR3 DNA sequence: TGCAGCGTTTTAGCGGGACTACCCTCCTACGAGCAGTACTTC.